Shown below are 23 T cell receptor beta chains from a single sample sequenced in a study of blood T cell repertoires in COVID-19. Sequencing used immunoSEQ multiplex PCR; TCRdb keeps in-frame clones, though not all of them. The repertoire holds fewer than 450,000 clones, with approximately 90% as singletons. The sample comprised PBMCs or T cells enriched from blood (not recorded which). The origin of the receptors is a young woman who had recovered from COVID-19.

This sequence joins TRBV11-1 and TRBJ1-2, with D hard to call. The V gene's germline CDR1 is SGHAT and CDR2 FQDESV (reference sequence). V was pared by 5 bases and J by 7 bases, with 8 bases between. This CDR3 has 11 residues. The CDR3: CASSKPGGYTF. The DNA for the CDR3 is TGTGCCAGCAGCAAACCAGGTGGCTACACCTTC. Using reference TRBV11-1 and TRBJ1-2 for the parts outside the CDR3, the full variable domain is EAEVAQSPRYKITEKSQAVAFWCDPISGHATLYWYRQILGQGPELLVQFQDESVVDDSQLPKDRFSAERLKGVDSTLKIQPAELGDSAMYLCASSKPGGYTFGSGTRLTVV.

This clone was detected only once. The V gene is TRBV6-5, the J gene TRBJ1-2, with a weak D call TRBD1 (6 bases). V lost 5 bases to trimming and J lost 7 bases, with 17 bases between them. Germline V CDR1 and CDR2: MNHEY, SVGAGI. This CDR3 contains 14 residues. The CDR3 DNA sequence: TGTGCCAGCAGTCAGCACAGGGAAGTGGCTGGCTACACCTTC. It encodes CASSQHREVAGYTF.

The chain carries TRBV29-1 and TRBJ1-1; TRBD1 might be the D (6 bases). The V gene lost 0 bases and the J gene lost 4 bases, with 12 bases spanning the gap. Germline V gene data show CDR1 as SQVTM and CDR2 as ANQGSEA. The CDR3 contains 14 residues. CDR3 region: CSVEEGARSTEAFF. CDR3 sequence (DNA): TGCAGCGTTGAAGAGGGGGCGCGTAGCACTGAAGCTTTCTTT.

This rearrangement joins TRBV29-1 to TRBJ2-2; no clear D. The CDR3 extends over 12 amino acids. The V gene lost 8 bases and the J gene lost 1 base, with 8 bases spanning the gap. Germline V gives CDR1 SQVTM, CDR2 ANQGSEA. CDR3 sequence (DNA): TGCAGCTTCCGAGGGAACACCGGGGAGCTGTTTTTT. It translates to CSFRGNTGELFF.

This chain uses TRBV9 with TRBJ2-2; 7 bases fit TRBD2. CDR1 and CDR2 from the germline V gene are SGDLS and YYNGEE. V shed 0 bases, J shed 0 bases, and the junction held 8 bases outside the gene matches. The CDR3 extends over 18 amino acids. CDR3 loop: CASSVEISGDPNTGELFF. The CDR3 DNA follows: TGTGCCAGCAGCGTAGAAATCAGCGGGGACCCGAACACCGGGGAGCTGTTTTTT.

CDR3 DNA sequence: TGTGCCAGCCGGGACAGTCCCTCATCCTATGGCTACACCTTC. This encodes CASRDSPSSYGYTF. The chain recombines TRBV10-3 with TRBJ1-2; 7 bases agree with TRBD1. V gave up 10 bases and J gave up 4 bases; unmatched junction bases: 12. This CDR3 region has 14 residues. Germline V gene sequence: CDR1 ENHRY, CDR2 SYGVKD.

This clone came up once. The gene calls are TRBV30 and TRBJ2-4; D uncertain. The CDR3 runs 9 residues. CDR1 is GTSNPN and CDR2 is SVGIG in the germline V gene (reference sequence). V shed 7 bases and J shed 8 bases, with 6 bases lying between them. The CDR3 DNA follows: TGTGCCTTGGCGGACATTCAGTACTTC. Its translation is CALADIQYF.

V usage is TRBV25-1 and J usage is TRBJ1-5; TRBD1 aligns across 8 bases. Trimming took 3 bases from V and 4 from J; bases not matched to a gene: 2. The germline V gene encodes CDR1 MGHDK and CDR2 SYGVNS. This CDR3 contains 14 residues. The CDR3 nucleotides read TGTGCCAGCAGTGAGACAGGGGTTAATCAGCCCCAGCATTTT. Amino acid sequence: CASSETGVNQPQHF. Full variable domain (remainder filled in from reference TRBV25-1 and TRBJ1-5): EADIYQTPRYLVIGTGKKITLECSQTMGHDKMYWYQQDPGMELHLIHYSYGVNSTEKGDLSSESTVSRIRTEHFPLTLESARPSHTSQYLCASSETGVNQPQHFGDGTRLSIL.

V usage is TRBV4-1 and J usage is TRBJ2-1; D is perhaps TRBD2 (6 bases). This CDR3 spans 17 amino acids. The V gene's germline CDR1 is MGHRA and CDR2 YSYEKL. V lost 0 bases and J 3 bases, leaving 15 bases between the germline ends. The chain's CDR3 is CASSQDTLAGSYNEQFF. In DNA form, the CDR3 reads TGCGCCAGCAGCCAAGATACCCTGGCGGGGAGCTACAATGAGCAGTTCTTC.

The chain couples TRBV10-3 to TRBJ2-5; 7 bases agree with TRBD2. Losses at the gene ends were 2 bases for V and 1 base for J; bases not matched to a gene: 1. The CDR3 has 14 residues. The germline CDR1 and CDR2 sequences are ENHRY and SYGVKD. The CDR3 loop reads CAISEPSGQETQYF. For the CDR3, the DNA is TGTGCCATCAGTGAGCCTAGCGGCCAAGAGACCCAGTACTTC.

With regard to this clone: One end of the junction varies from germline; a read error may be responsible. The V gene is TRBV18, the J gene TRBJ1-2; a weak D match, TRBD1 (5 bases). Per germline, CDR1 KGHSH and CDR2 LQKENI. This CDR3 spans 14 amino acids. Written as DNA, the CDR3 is TGTGCCAGCTCATCGTCGAGACAGTCCCTCGAAGACCACTTC. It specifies CASSSSRQSLEDHF.

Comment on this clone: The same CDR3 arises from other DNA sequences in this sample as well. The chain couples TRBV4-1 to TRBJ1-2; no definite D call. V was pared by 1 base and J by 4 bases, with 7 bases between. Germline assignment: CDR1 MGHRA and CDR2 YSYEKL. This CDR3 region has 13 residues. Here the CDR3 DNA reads TGCGCCAGCAGCCAAGGAGGGTTCTATGGCTACACCTTC. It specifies CASSQGGFYGYTF.

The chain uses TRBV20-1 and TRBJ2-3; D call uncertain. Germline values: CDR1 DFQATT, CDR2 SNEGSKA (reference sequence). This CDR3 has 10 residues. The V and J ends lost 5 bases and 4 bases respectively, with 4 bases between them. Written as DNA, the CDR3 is TGCAGTGCTGCGGCAGATACGCAGTATTTT. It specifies CSAAADTQYF.

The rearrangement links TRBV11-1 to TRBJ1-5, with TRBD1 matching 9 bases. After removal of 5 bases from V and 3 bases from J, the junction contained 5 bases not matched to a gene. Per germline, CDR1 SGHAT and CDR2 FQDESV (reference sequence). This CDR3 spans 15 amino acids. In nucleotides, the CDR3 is TGTGCCAGCAGCCCGGACAGGGGCCTCAATCAGCCCCAGCATTTT. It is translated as CASSPDRGLNQPQHF.

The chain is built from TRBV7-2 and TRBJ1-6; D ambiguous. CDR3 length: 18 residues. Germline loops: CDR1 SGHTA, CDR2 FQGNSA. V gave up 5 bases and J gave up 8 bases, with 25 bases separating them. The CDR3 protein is CASSPRGHGGGEDSPLHF. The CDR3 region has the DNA TGTGCCAGCAGCCCACGCGGCCATGGAGGCGGAGAAGATTCACCCCTCCACTTT.

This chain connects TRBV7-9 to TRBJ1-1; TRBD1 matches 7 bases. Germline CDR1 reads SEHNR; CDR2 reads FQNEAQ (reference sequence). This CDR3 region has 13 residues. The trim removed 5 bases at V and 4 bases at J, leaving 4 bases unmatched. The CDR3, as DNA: TGTGCCAGCAGCCCGACAGGGAGCACTGAAGCTTTCTTT. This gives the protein CASSPTGSTEAFF.

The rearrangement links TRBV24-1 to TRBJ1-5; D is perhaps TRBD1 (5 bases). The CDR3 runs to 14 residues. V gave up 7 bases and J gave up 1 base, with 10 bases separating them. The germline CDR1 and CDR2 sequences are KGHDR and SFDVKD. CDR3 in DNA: TGTGCCACCAGCCCCGACAGCAGCAATCAGCCCCAGCATTTT. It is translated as CATSPDSSNQPQHF.

CDR3 DNA sequence: TGTGCCAGCAGTGCCACGCTAGCGGGGGTCCAAGAGACCCAGTACTTC. Protein: CASSATLAGVQETQYF. The chain couples TRBV6-1 to TRBJ2-5, with 10 bases lining up with TRBD2. V lost 4 bases, J lost 1 base, and 6 bases stayed unmatched. The length of the CDR3 is 16 residues. CDR1 is MNHNS and CDR2 is SASEGT in the germline V gene.

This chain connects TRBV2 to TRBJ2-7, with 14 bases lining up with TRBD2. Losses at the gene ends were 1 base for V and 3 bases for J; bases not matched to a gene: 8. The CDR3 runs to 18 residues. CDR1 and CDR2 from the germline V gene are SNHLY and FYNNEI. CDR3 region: CASSEGPTSGGALYEQYF. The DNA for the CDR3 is TGTGCCAGCAGTGAAGGGCCGACTAGCGGGGGGGCCCTCTACGAGCAGTACTTC.

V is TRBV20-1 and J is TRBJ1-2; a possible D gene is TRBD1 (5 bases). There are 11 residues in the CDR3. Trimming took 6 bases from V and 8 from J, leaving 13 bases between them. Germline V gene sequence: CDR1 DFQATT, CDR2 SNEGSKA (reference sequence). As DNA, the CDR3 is TGCAGTGCATGGCAGGGTTACGGCTACACCTTC. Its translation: CSAWQGYGYTF.

This chain's CDR3 is CATSRGRSGDSQETQYF. The CDR3 DNA reads TGTGCCACCAGCAGGGGGCGAAGCGGGGACTCCCAAGAGACCCAGTACTTC. The rearrangement links TRBV15 to TRBJ2-5; 7 bases are a match to TRBD2. This CDR3 has 17 amino acids. From germline, CDR1 is LNHNV and CDR2 YYDKDF (reference sequence). The ends lost 3 bases at V and 1 base at J; junction bases unmatched: 11.

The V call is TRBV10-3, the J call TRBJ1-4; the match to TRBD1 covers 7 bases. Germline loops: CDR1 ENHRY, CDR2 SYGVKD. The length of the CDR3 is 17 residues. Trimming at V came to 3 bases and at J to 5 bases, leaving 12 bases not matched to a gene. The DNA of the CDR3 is TGTGCCATCAGTGACAGGGGGGCGATGGGCCGGAATGAAAAACTGTTTTTT. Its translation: CAISDRGAMGRNEKLFF.

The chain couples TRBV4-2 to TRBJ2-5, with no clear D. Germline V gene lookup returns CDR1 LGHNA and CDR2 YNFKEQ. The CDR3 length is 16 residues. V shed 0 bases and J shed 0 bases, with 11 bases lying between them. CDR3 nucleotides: TGTGCCAGCAGCCAAGATCGGTCCGTGTACCAAGAGACCCAGTACTTC. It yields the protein CASSQDRSVYQETQYF.